The next 32 T cell receptor beta chains were all read from a single sample in a study of blood T cell repertoires in COVID-19. Data came from immunoSEQ multiplex PCR; TCRdb stores just in-frame clones and leaves some out. Seen here are 150,000 to 170,000 clones, about 89% observed once, and the top ten hold approximately 0.55%. Sequencing used peripheral blood. All receptors derive from a man aged 50 or older with acute or convalescent COVID-19.

The chain is built from TRBV24-1 and TRBJ2-5; D gene ambiguous. The CDR3 has 14 amino acids. CDR1 is KGHDR, CDR2 SFDVKD, per germline. With 3 bases removed from V and 2 bases from J, the gap between germline ends came to 9 bases. The CDR3 protein is CATSDPTIQETQYF. As DNA, the CDR3 is TGTGCCACCAGTGATCCAACTATACAAGAGACCCAGTACTTC.

The chain couples TRBV6-6 to TRBJ1-4; 7 nucleotides match TRBD1. Per germline, CDR1 MNHNY and CDR2 SVGAGI (reference sequence). V was clipped by 5 bases and J by 8 bases; unmatched bases: 8. This CDR3 contains 14 residues. The CDR3 loop reads CASSKGTDSEKLFF. Here the CDR3 DNA reads TGTGCCAGCAGTAAAGGGACAGATTCCGAAAAACTGTTTTTT.

The chain recombines TRBV5-1 with TRBJ2-1; possibly TRBD1 for D (6 bases). Germline V CDR1 and CDR2: SGHRS, YFSETQ. V was trimmed by 0 bases and J by 7 bases, leaving 20 bases between them. CDR3 length: 17 amino acids. The CDR3 spells CASSLAPGEVTGNEQFF. As DNA, the CDR3 is TGCGCCAGCAGCTTGGCCCCAGGAGAGGTAACAGGGAATGAGCAGTTCTTC.

This chain uses TRBV28 with TRBJ2-3; 12 bases fit TRBD2. V trimming: 5 bases; J trimming: 4 bases; junction bases outside the gene matches: 7. This CDR3 comprises 16 residues. CDR1 MDHEN and CDR2 SYDVKM come from the germline V gene. Here the CDR3 reads CASSPGTSGSPDTQYF. The CDR3 nucleotides read TGTGCCAGCAGTCCGGGGACTAGCGGGTCCCCAGATACGCAGTATTTT.

The chain combines TRBV30 with TRBJ1-2; 8 bases line up with TRBD1. Per germline, CDR1 GTSNPN and CDR2 SVGIG (reference sequence). After removal of 2 bases from V and 8 bases from J, the junction contained 13 bases not matched to a gene. There are 15 residues in the CDR3. CDR3: CAWSTNTGGVGGYTF. The DNA for the CDR3 is TGTGCCTGGAGTACTAACACAGGGGGAGTGGGGGGCTACACCTTC. The variable domain in full, with the rest retrieved from reference TRBV30 and TRBJ1-2, is SQTIHQWPATLVQPVGSPLSLECTVEGTSNPNLYWYRQAAGRGLQLLFYSVGIGQISSEVPQNLSASRPQDRQFILSSKKLLLSDSGFYLCAWSTNTGGVGGYTFGSGTRLTVV.

This chain uses TRBV19 with TRBJ2-7; D perhaps matches TRBD2 (6 bases). Trimming left V 3 bases short and J 6 bases short, with 15 bases between. The length of the CDR3 is 14 residues. Germline CDR1 reads LNHDA; CDR2 reads SQIVND (reference sequence). The CDR3 nucleotides are TGTGCCAGTAGTATGGGGGGATACGGGAGCGAGCAGTACTTC. It specifies CASSMGGYGSEQYF.

The chain recombines TRBV5-4 with TRBJ2-2; tentative D call: TRBD1 (6 bases). In germline, CDR1 is SGHNT, CDR2 YYREEE (reference sequence). The CDR3 contains 16 residues. V was pared by 3 bases and J by 4 bases, with 16 bases between. CDR3 protein: CASSWSGAIPTGELFF. DNA of the CDR3: TGTGCCAGCAGCTGGTCAGGGGCCATTCCCACCGGGGAGCTGTTTTTT.

The V gene is TRBV7-2, the J gene TRBJ1-3; unclear D gene. The CDR3 has 14 amino acids. V lost 5 bases, J lost 0 bases, and 8 bases lay in between. CDR1 SGHTA and CDR2 FQGNSA come from the germline V gene. The CDR3 nucleotides read TGTGCCAGCAGCGCGGGTGGCTCTGGAAACACCATATATTTT. Protein product: CASSAGGSGNTIYF.

This clone was counted once. The J gene is TRBJ2-4, the V gene TRBV6-2 or TRBV6-3, with 7 bases that match TRBD1. The CDR3 is 15 amino acids. Looked up from germline, CDR1 is MNHEY and CDR2 is SVGEGT. The V segment lost 6 bases and the J segment 1 base; nucleotides outside the gene matches: 6. CDR3 nucleotides: TGTGCCAGCAGCCCCGACAGGGACGCCAAAAACATTCAGTACTTC. Protein sequence: CASSPDRDAKNIQYF.

The chain uses TRBV28 and TRBJ1-2; D perhaps matches TRBD1 (5 bases). The length of the CDR3 is 13 residues. V was trimmed by 2 bases and J by 4 bases, leaving 8 bases between them. Germline assignment: CDR1 MDHEN and CDR2 SYDVKM. This chain's CDR3 is CASSLQGFYGYTF. Here the CDR3 DNA reads TGTGCCAGCAGTTTACAGGGATTCTATGGCTACACCTTC.

This chain connects TRBV5-4 to TRBJ1-1; 10 nucleotides match TRBD1. Germline V gene lookup returns CDR1 SGHNT and CDR2 YYREEE (reference sequence). The CDR3 length is 14 residues. Trimming took 9 bases from V and 5 from J; bases not matched to a gene: 10. For the CDR3, the DNA is TGTGCCAAAGGACAGGGGGGGTATGAAACTGAAGCTTTCTTT. Protein product: CAKGQGGYETEAFF. The complete variable domain, with remaining parts taken from reference TRBV5-4 and TRBJ1-1, reads ETGVTQSPTHLIKTRGQQVTLRCSSQSGHNTVSWYQQALGQGPQFIFQYYREEENGRGNFPPRFSGLQFPNYSSELNVNALELDDSALYLCAKGQGGYETEAFFGQGTRLTVV.

The chain carries TRBV7-9 and TRBJ2-4; TRBD1 agrees at 9 bases. V was clipped by 2 bases and J by 15 bases; unmatched bases: 17. The length of the CDR3 is 16 residues. CDR1 is SEHNR and CDR2 is FQNEAQ in the germline V gene (reference sequence). The CDR3 DNA is TGTGCCAGCAGCTTATGGATCGGGCGACAGGGGGGTATCCCGTACTTC. The encoded protein is CASSLWIGRQGGIPYF.

This chain links TRBV2 with TRBJ1-6; tentative D call: TRBD1 (5 bases). CDR1 and CDR2 (germline): SNHLY, FYNNEI. The V end was cut by 8 bases, the J end by 4 bases, with 9 bases between. This CDR3 contains 13 residues. CDR3 coding DNA: TGTGCCAGCCAGACAGATTATAATTCACCCCTCCACTTT. Translated: CASQTDYNSPLHF.

The chain employs TRBV19 and TRBJ2-1, with 8 bases that match TRBD1. CDR1 and CDR2 from the germline V gene are LNHDA and SQIVND (reference sequence). The CDR3 is made up of 16 amino acids. J lost 8 bases, V lost 5 bases, and 14 bases had no gene match. CDR3 bases: TGTGCCAGTAGTGGATTGAGAGGACAGGGAATCGATGAGCAGTTCTTC. It codes for CASSGLRGQGIDEQFF.

V usage is TRBV10-3 and J usage is TRBJ2-5; maybe TRBD2 (6 bases). The V gene lost 8 bases and the J gene lost 4 bases, with 11 bases spanning the gap. Germline V gene sequence: CDR1 ENHRY, CDR2 SYGVKD. This CDR3 comprises 12 residues. The CDR3 bases are TGTGCCATCGCGGGGCCCGGAGAGACCCAGTACTTC. This gives the protein CAIAGPGETQYF.

This clone was detected only once. The chain is built from TRBV7-3 and TRBJ2-7; TRBD1 is a possible D gene (6 bases). The CDR3 has 15 residues. The V gene lost 2 bases and the J gene lost 5 bases, with 16 bases spanning the gap. Looked up from germline, CDR1 is SGHTA and CDR2 is FQGTGA. The CDR3 DNA follows: TGTGCCAGCAGCTTAGACGGGACAAGCTGGGACGAGCAGTACTTC. This sequence encodes CASSLDGTSWDEQYF.

The chain employs TRBV7-2 and TRBJ1-5; 7 nucleotides agree with TRBD1. Germline CDR1 reads SGHTA; CDR2 reads FQGNSA. V was pared by 0 bases and J by 3 bases, with 2 bases of the junction left unmatched. CDR3 size: 15 residues. This chain's CDR3 is CASSLAGTDNQPQHF. In DNA form, the CDR3 reads TGTGCCAGCAGCTTAGCCGGGACAGACAATCAGCCCCAGCATTTT.

The chain is built from TRBV7-2 and TRBJ1-1, with D maybe TRBD1 (6 bases). The CDR3 length is 13 residues. Germline CDR1 SGHTA, CDR2 FQGNSA. Trimming removed 0 bases at V and 8 bases at J, with 10 bases between. CDR3 protein: CASSLAVGAEAFF. The CDR3 DNA reads as TGTGCCAGCAGCTTAGCGGTGGGGGCAGAAGCTTTCTTT.

J is TRBJ1-5 and V is TRBV27; the match to TRBD1 covers 7 bases. The germline V gene encodes CDR1 MNHEY and CDR2 SMNVEV (reference sequence). This CDR3 has 14 residues. Losses at the gene ends were 6 bases for V and 5 bases for J; bases not matched to a gene: 7. CDR3 in DNA: TGTGCCAGCAGCCAGACAGGGTCCGATCAGCCCCAGCATTTT. Protein: CASSQTGSDQPQHF.

This sequence joins TRBV6-1 and TRBJ2-2, with a tentative D call TRBD2 (5 bases). This CDR3 comprises 16 residues. Germline CDR1 and CDR2: MNHNS and SASEGT. V lost 2 bases to trimming and J lost 1 base, with 11 bases between them. CDR3 nucleotides: TGTGCCAGCAGTGAACGGGGATTCTTGAACACCGGGGAGCTGTTTTTT. Its translation: CASSERGFLNTGELFF.

This rearrangement joins TRBV28 to TRBJ1-6; the D is unclear. Germline values: CDR1 MDHEN, CDR2 SYDVKM. The CDR3 is 14 residues long. Trimming took off 5 bases at V and 5 bases at J, with 10 bases between the two ends. The CDR3 DNA sequence: TGTGCCAGCAGTCCCAGGCAGAATAATTCACCCCTCCACTTT. It encodes CASSPRQNNSPLHF.

This sequence joins TRBV10-2 and TRBJ1-6; D gene uncertain. V lost 8 bases to trimming and J lost 6 bases, with 14 bases between them. From germline, CDR1 is WSHSY and CDR2 SAAADI. This CDR3 is 14 amino acids long. The CDR3 nucleotides are TGCGCCAGCCGCAAAGCGGTGGTTAATTCACCCCTCCACTTT. Protein sequence: CASRKAVVNSPLHF.

The chain links TRBV5-1 to TRBJ2-7; 8 bases line up with TRBD1. The length of the CDR3 is 15 residues. The V and J ends lost 4 bases and 2 bases, in that order; junction bases with no gene match: 8. Germline V lookup: CDR1 SGHRS, CDR2 YFSETQ. Written as DNA, the CDR3 is TGCGCCAGCAGCCAAAACCCACAGGGGGCCTACGAGCAGTACTTC. Its protein is CASSQNPQGAYEQYF.

The chain joins TRBV27 to TRBJ1-1, with TRBD1 as a possible D gene (6 bases). Germline V gene lookup returns CDR1 MNHEY and CDR2 SMNVEV (reference sequence). V lost 3 bases and J 4 bases, leaving 15 bases between the germline ends. The CDR3 has 15 residues. The CDR3 nucleotides read TGTGCCAGCAGTTTCTCCTTAGGGGGGGCCACTGAAGCTTTCTTT. Translating gives CASSFSLGGATEAFF.

V is TRBV3-1 (or the pseudogene TRBV3-2) and J is TRBJ2-5; 7 bases match TRBD2. The CDR3 loop spans 15 amino acids. V was pared by 0 bases and J by 5 bases, with 6 bases of the junction left unmatched. Germline V gives CDR1 LGHDT, CDR2 YNNKEL (reference sequence). The CDR3 region is CASSQDWWGGETQYF. CDR3 nucleotides: TGTGCCAGCAGCCAAGATTGGTGGGGGGGGGAGACCCAGTACTTC.

The chain employs TRBV6-5 and TRBJ1-2; D remains ambiguous. CDR1 and CDR2 (germline): MNHEY, SVGAGI. Trimming removed 8 bases at V and 3 bases at J, with 7 bases between. The CDR3 contains 11 residues. The CDR3 nucleotides read TGTGCCAGCGGGAGGGACTATGGCTACACCTTC. It specifies CASGRDYGYTF.

This clone was found once. The chain uses TRBV7-8 and TRBJ2-7; TRBD2 agrees at 12 bases. Germline trimming cut 5 bases from V and 2 bases from J; bases unmatched to any gene: 4. The CDR3 is 15 amino acids. Germline CDR1 reads SGHVS; CDR2 reads FQNEAQ. The CDR3 region has the DNA TGTGCCAGCAGCATATCTAGCGGGAGGGCCTACGAGCAGTACTTC. Translation gives CASSISSGRAYEQYF.

The table lists this clone with a count of one. The chain recombines TRBV29-1 with TRBJ2-3, with D possibly matching TRBD2 (6 bases). This CDR3 contains 14 residues. Germline-derived CDR1 and CDR2 are SQVTM and ANQGSEA. Trimming pared 4 bases from V and 1 base from J, leaving 12 bases between. The CDR3 here is CSVAGSGGTDTQYF. CDR3 sequence (DNA): TGCAGCGTTGCCGGGAGTGGAGGCACAGATACGCAGTATTTT.

This chain links TRBV18 with TRBJ1-2, with 9 nucleotides matching TRBD1. V was clipped by 1 base and J by 0 bases; unmatched bases: 6. The CDR3 totals 17 residues. The germline V gene encodes CDR1 KGHSH and CDR2 LQKENI. The CDR3 region has the DNA TGTGCCAGCTCACCACAGGACAGGGGTATAGCTAACTATGGCTACACCTTC. It specifies CASSPQDRGIANYGYTF.

J is TRBJ1-6 and V is TRBV7-6; tentatively, D is TRBD1 (5 bases). The CDR3 extends over 15 amino acids. V was pared by 5 bases and J by 5 bases, with 13 bases between. From germline, CDR1 is SGHVS and CDR2 FNYEAQ. The CDR3 DNA sequence: TGTGCCAGCAGCGCGGCGACAGTTCATAATTCACCCCTCCACTTT. This sequence encodes CASSAATVHNSPLHF. Using reference TRBV7-6 and TRBJ1-6 for the parts outside the CDR3, the full variable domain is GAGVSQSPRYKVTKRGQDVALRCDPISGHVSLYWYRQALGQGPEFLTYFNYEAQQDKSGLPNDRFSAERPEGSISTLTIQRTEQRDSAMYRCASSAATVHNSPLHFGNGTRLTVT.

CDR3 nucleotides: TGTGCCAGCAGCAAAGCGTGGCAGGGTAATGAAAAACTGTTTTTT. Residues: CASSKAWQGNEKLFF. The genes are TRBV21-1 and TRBJ1-4; the DNA was not used to check the table's D call, TRBD1. TRBV21-1 is a pseudogene segment. The CDR3 spans 15 residues.

The genes are TRBV7-8 and TRBJ2-3; D possibly corresponds to TRBD2 (6 bases). CDR1 SGHVS and CDR2 FQNEAQ come from the germline V gene. This CDR3 region has 16 residues. V shed 8 bases and J shed 0 bases, with 18 bases lying between them. The chain's CDR3 is CASGEGVTRSTDTQYF. The CDR3 region has the DNA TGTGCCAGCGGAGAAGGGGTGACTAGAAGCACAGATACGCAGTATTTT.